Shown below are 30 T cell receptor beta chains from a single sample sequenced in a study of shared clonotypes between healthy human individuals. Method: immunoSEQ multiplex PCR; TCRdb's copy keeps in-frame clones and lacks some. The table shows 400,000 to 600,000 clones, with about 96% occurring only once. Sequencing was carried out using naive CD4+ T cells sorted from blood. Indicated subset: CD45RA+ positively selected. These receptors originate from a woman aged 25 to 39 in good health.

As concerns this clone: The junction departs from germline at one end; a sequencing error may be responsible. This rearrangement joins TRBV5-6 to TRBJ2-2; D may be TRBD1 or TRBD2 (5 bases each). The CDR3 spans 15 residues. From germline, CDR1 is SGHDT and CDR2 YYEEEE. CDR3 in amino acids: CASSPPPTDTGVLFF. CDR3 bases: TGTGCCAGCAGCCCGCCACCGACAGACACCGGGGTGCTGTTTTTT.

The chain's CDR3 is CASSPMTSGNTGELFF. Here the CDR3 DNA reads TGTGCCAGCTCACCAATGACTAGCGGGAACACCGGGGAGCTGTTTTTT. The chain combines TRBV18 with TRBJ2-2; 9 bases line up with TRBD2. The J segment lost 1 base and the V segment lost 2 bases, leaving 2 bases of the junction unmatched. The V gene's germline CDR1 is KGHSH and CDR2 LQKENI. The CDR3 totals 16 residues.

This chain joins TRBV7-2 and TRBJ2-5, with 13 nucleotides matching TRBD2. CDR3 length: 17 residues. The junction had 7 bases not matched to a gene; V was cut back by 5 bases and J by 1 base. Germline V gives CDR1 SGHTA, CDR2 FQGNSA. This chain's CDR3 is CASSHGLAGDGQETQYF. In DNA form, the CDR3 reads TGTGCCAGCAGCCACGGACTAGCGGGAGATGGCCAAGAGACCCAGTACTTC.

The chain has TRBV10-1 and TRBJ2-2; 7 bases agree with TRBD1. Germline V gene data show CDR1 as WNHNN and CDR2 as SYGVQD (reference sequence). With 5 bases clipped from V and 4 bases from J, the junction kept 4 bases outside the gene matches. The CDR3 has 14 amino acids. In nucleotides, the CDR3 is TGCGCCAGCAGTCCACAGGGGAGCACCGGGGAGCTGTTTTTT. It translates to CASSPQGSTGELFF.

V usage is TRBV2 and J usage is TRBJ2-2; weak D call: TRBD2 (6 bases). The CDR3 covers 16 residues. Germline V lookup: CDR1 SNHLY, CDR2 FYNNEI. V lost 6 bases to trimming and J lost 2 bases, with 16 bases between them. The CDR3 DNA sequence: TGTGCCAGCAGCCCGGAGGGTCCCCTCAACACCGGGGAGCTGTTTTTT. It specifies CASSPEGPLNTGELFF.

The table lists this clone with a count of one. The same CDR3 also results from other DNA sequences found in this sample. The chain uses TRBV2 and TRBJ2-7; no firm D call. The CDR3 covers 12 residues. The V and J ends lost 6 bases and 2 bases respectively, with 8 bases between them. From germline, CDR1 is SNHLY and CDR2 FYNNEI. The CDR3: CASRGGTYEQYF. The CDR3 nucleotides read TGTGCCAGCAGGGGCGGTACCTACGAGCAGTACTTC. Using reference TRBV2 and TRBJ2-7 for the parts outside the CDR3, the full variable domain is EPEVTQTPSHQVTQMGQEVILRCVPISNHLYFYWYRQILGQKVEFLVSFYNNEISEKSEIFDDQFSVERPDGSNFTLKIRSTKLEDSAMYFCASRGGTYEQYFGPGTRLTVT.

The chain couples TRBV5-1 to TRBJ1-5; possibly TRBD1 for D (6 bases). The V end lost 3 bases, the J end lost 5 bases, and 12 bases lay between the germline ends. The CDR3 spans 14 residues. Germline V gene lookup returns CDR1 SGHRS and CDR2 YFSETQ. The chain's CDR3 is CASSWGPGYQPQHF. Here the CDR3 DNA reads TGCGCCAGCAGCTGGGGGCCAGGTTATCAGCCCCAGCATTTT.

The chain is built from TRBV9 and TRBJ2-7; D call uncertain. In germline, CDR1 is SGDLS, CDR2 YYNGEE. This CDR3 is 15 amino acids long. Trimming left V 0 bases short and J 7 bases short, with 17 bases between. The CDR3: CASSVASGPPGEQYF. CDR3 nucleotides: TGTGCCAGCAGCGTAGCATCCGGCCCCCCCGGGGAGCAGTACTTC. Combining the CDR3 with reference TRBV9 and TRBJ2-7 gives the whole variable domain DSGVTQTPKHLITATGQRVTLRCSPRSGDLSVYWYQQSLDQGLQFLIQYYNGEERAKGNILERFSAQQFPDLHSELNLSSLELGDSALYFCASSVASGPPGEQYFGPGTRLTVT.

The V call is TRBV30, the J call TRBJ1-3; TRBD1 is a possible D gene (6 bases). CDR3 length equals 11 residues. V gave up 5 bases and J gave up 4 bases, with 6 bases separating them. CDR1 is GTSNPN and CDR2 is SVGIG in the germline V gene (reference sequence). The CDR3 bases are TGTGCCTGGGGACAGGGAAACACCATATATTTT. As protein: CAWGQGNTIYF.

This clone was seen only once. The CDR3 loop reads CASSLVRLNTGELFF. Here the CDR3 DNA reads TGCGCCAGCAGCTTGGTGCGGTTAAACACCGGGGAGCTGTTTTTT. This chain connects TRBV5-1 to TRBJ2-2; D not resolved. The CDR3 has 15 amino acids. The germline V gene has CDR1 SGHRS and CDR2 YFSETQ. V was cut by 0 bases and J by 2 bases, with 8 bases left in between.

The CDR3 bases are TGTGCCAGCAGTCCCTACCGACAGGGTGAACGTGGCTACACCTTC. It codes for CASSPYRQGERGYTF. This chain joins TRBV28 and TRBJ1-2, with 7 bases that match TRBD1. The ends lost 5 bases at V and 7 bases at J; junction bases unmatched: 13. The CDR3 covers 15 residues. Germline V gene data show CDR1 as MDHEN and CDR2 as SYDVKM.

V usage is TRBV7-3 and J usage is TRBJ2-1, with D unclear. Deletions cut 9 bases from V and 7 bases from J, with 7 bases between. This CDR3 comprises 10 residues. The germline V gene has CDR1 SGHTA and CDR2 FQGTGA. CDR3 DNA: TGTGCCAGAGGGCAAAATGAGCAGTTCTTC. Translation gives CARGQNEQFF. Full variable domain (remainder filled in from reference TRBV7-3 and TRBJ2-1): GAGVSQTPSNKVTEKGKYVELRCDPISGHTALYWYRQSLGQGPEFLIYFQGTGAADDSGLPNDRFFAVRPEGSVSTLKIQRTERGDSAVYLCARGQNEQFFGPGTRLTVL.

The J gene is TRBJ2-7, the V gene TRBV5-1, with unresolved D. V lost 2 bases and J 3 bases, leaving 15 bases between the germline ends. Per the germline V gene, CDR1 is SGHRS and CDR2 is YFSETQ. This CDR3 region has 15 residues. The CDR3 sequence is CASSLELQTYYEQYF. CDR3 sequence (DNA): TGCGCCAGCAGCTTAGAACTCCAAACTTACTACGAGCAGTACTTC.

The rearrangement links TRBV29-1 to TRBJ1-2; D not resolved. Germline V gene sequence: CDR1 SQVTM, CDR2 ANQGSEA. Trimming stripped 6 bases from V and 5 bases from J, with 10 bases between. This CDR3 has 11 amino acids. CDR3 amino acids: CSVSQAYGYTF. Here the CDR3 DNA reads TGCAGCGTATCCCAGGCGTATGGCTACACCTTC.

In this sample, this clone turned up once. This chain joins TRBV6-5 and TRBJ2-6; D remains ambiguous. Germline V gives CDR1 MNHEY, CDR2 SVGAGI. V was clipped by 7 bases and J by 0 bases, with 4 bases between them. The CDR3 length is 13 residues. The CDR3 here is CASTPSGANVLTF. In nucleotides, the CDR3 is TGTGCCAGCACTCCCTCTGGGGCCAACGTCCTGACTTTC.

The chain joins TRBV28 to TRBJ2-5; TRBD1 is a possible D gene (6 bases). Per the germline V gene, CDR1 is MDHEN and CDR2 is SYDVKM. The length of the CDR3 is 13 residues. Between the trimmed V and J ends, which lost 3 bases and 5 bases, there was a span of 10 bases. The CDR3 nucleotides read TGTGCCAGCAGTTTTTCAGGGGTCGAGACCCAGTACTTC. It is translated as CASSFSGVETQYF. The full variable domain, completed using reference TRBV28 and TRBJ2-5, is DVKVTQSSRYLVKRTGEKVFLECVQDMDHENMFWYRQDPGLGLRLIYFSYDVKMKEKGDIPEGYSVSREKKERFSLILESASTNQTSMYLCASSFSGVETQYFGPGTRLLVL.

This sequence joins TRBV19 and TRBJ1-2, with D unclear. The CDR3 totals 12 residues. The germline V gene encodes CDR1 LNHDA and CDR2 SQIVND (reference sequence). Trimming took off 2 bases at V and 6 bases at J, with 7 bases between the two ends. The CDR3 DNA reads as TGTGCCAGTAGTATAACCCCCAATGGCTACACCTTC. It translates to CASSITPNGYTF.

This clone is a singleton in its sample. The chain joins TRBV7-2 to TRBJ2-4; 10 positions match TRBD2. Trimming cost V 5 bases and J 2 bases; bases outside gene matches: 9. This CDR3 is built from 17 residues. CDR1 is SGHTA and CDR2 is FQGNSA in the germline V gene. The CDR3 region has the DNA TGTGCCAGCAGCCCTCGAGGACTAGCGGATACCAAAAACATTCAGTACTTC. Protein sequence: CASSPRGLADTKNIQYF.

J is TRBJ2-5 and V is TRBV5-6; D possibly uses TRBD1 or TRBD2 (5 bases each). CDR3 size: 12 residues. Between the trimmed V and J ends, which lost 4 bases and 10 bases, there was a span of 14 bases. Germline loops: CDR1 SGHDT, CDR2 YYEEEE. CDR3 coding DNA: TGTGCCAGCAGCCGGGACGCAGAGGACCAGTACTTC. Its protein product is CASSRDAEDQYF.

This clone has just one count. The chain couples TRBV4-1 to TRBJ2-2; maybe TRBD2 (5 bases). Between the trimmed V and J ends, which lost 1 base and 3 bases, there was a span of 9 bases. The CDR3 is 15 residues long. Germline values: CDR1 MGHRA, CDR2 YSYEKL. CDR3 nucleotides: TGCGCCAGCAGCCAAGGGGAAGCGGACACCGGGGAGCTGTTTTTT. This translates into CASSQGEADTGELFF.

This clone occurred once. The same CDR3 can be traced to other DNA sequences in this sample. The chain is built from TRBV5-1 and TRBJ2-7, with D unresolved. There are 12 residues in the CDR3. The germline CDR1 and CDR2 sequences are SGHRS and YFSETQ. V shed 0 bases and J shed 4 bases, with 5 bases lying between them. The CDR3 nucleotides are TGCGCCAGCAGCTTGGAAGGGTACGAGCAGTACTTC. Encoded protein: CASSLEGYEQYF.

The chain employs TRBV2 and TRBJ2-1; D unresolved. The germline CDR1 and CDR2 sequences are SNHLY and FYNNEI. This CDR3 has 15 residues. V lost 3 bases and J 2 bases, leaving 11 bases between the germline ends. The CDR3 region is CASSDSEVTYNEQFF. As DNA, the CDR3 is TGTGCCAGCAGTGATAGTGAGGTGACCTACAATGAGCAGTTCTTC.

The rearrangement links TRBV19 to TRBJ2-3; 7 positions match TRBD1. This CDR3 has 15 amino acids. Germline lookup yields CDR1 LNHDA and CDR2 SQIVND (reference sequence). Trimming cost V 7 bases and J 5 bases; bases outside gene matches: 12. CDR3 bases: TGTGCCAGTACCGAAGGAGACAGGGCTGGAGATACGCAGTATTTT. It yields the protein CASTEGDRAGDTQYF.

The chain joins TRBV6-1 to TRBJ2-7; 7 bases map to TRBD1. Germline CDR1 MNHNS, CDR2 SASEGT. This CDR3 has 13 amino acids. V shed 8 bases and J 2 bases; nucleotides not matched to a gene: 6. The CDR3 nucleotides are TGTGCCAGCCGGAGACAGGGAGCCTACGAGCAGTACTTC. Its protein is CASRRQGAYEQYF.

This clone was seen just once. CDR3 in amino acids: CASSLVTGIPDTQYF. For the CDR3, the DNA is TGTGCCAGCAGCTTAGTTACAGGGATCCCAGATACGCAGTATTTT. The chain has TRBV7-8 and TRBJ2-3, with a tentative D call TRBD1 (6 bases). Trimming took 1 base from V and 4 from J, leaving 12 bases between them. Germline V gives CDR1 SGHVS, CDR2 FQNEAQ. The CDR3 totals 15 residues.

J is TRBJ1-1 and V is TRBV30; possibly TRBD1 for D (5 bases). Trimming left V 5 bases short and J 5 bases short, with 15 bases between. In germline, CDR1 is GTSNPN, CDR2 SVGIG (reference sequence). The CDR3 is 13 residues long. CDR3 loop: CAWDRGSGTEAFF. CDR3 nucleotide sequence: TGTGCCTGGGACCGGGGGTCTGGAACTGAAGCTTTCTTT.

The chain has TRBV28 and TRBJ2-7; the match to TRBD1 covers 8 bases. Germline V gene sequence: CDR1 MDHEN, CDR2 SYDVKM. The CDR3 runs to 15 residues. The V segment lost 5 bases and the J segment 2 bases; nucleotides outside the gene matches: 8. The CDR3 DNA sequence: TGTGCCAGCAGTCGTCCGGGACAGGCGACCTACGAGCAGTACTTC. Translating it yields CASSRPGQATYEQYF.

The chain joins TRBV6-6 to TRBJ2-3; TRBD1 agrees at 9 bases. From germline, CDR1 is MNHNY and CDR2 SVGAGI (reference sequence). J lost 6 bases, V lost 2 bases, and 6 bases had no gene match. The CDR3 runs to 15 residues. The chain's CDR3 is CASSYVQGASDTQYF. Here the CDR3 DNA reads TGTGCCAGCAGTTACGTACAGGGGGCATCGGATACGCAGTATTTT.

V usage is TRBV6-5 and J usage is TRBJ2-1, with D maybe TRBD1 (6 bases). The CDR3 is made up of 14 amino acids. V shed 6 bases and J shed 8 bases, with 17 bases lying between them. Germline V lookup: CDR1 MNHEY, CDR2 SVGAGI. The DNA of the CDR3 is TGTGCCAGCAGCCTGGACAGAGGGTTCGATGAGCAGTTCTTC. Translation: CASSLDRGFDEQFF.

The chain is built from TRBV9 and TRBJ1-5; D unresolved. The CDR3 runs 15 residues. Trimming took off 0 bases at V and 0 bases at J, with 7 bases between the two ends. Looked up from germline, CDR1 is SGDLS and CDR2 is YYNGEE. CDR3 sequence: CASSVDGNSNQPQHF. The DNA for the CDR3 is TGTGCCAGCAGCGTAGACGGGAATAGCAATCAGCCCCAGCATTTT. Variable domain in full (rest from reference TRBV9 and TRBJ1-5): DSGVTQTPKHLITATGQRVTLRCSPRSGDLSVYWYQQSLDQGLQFLIQYYNGEERAKGNILERFSAQQFPDLHSELNLSSLELGDSALYFCASSVDGNSNQPQHFGDGTRLSIL.